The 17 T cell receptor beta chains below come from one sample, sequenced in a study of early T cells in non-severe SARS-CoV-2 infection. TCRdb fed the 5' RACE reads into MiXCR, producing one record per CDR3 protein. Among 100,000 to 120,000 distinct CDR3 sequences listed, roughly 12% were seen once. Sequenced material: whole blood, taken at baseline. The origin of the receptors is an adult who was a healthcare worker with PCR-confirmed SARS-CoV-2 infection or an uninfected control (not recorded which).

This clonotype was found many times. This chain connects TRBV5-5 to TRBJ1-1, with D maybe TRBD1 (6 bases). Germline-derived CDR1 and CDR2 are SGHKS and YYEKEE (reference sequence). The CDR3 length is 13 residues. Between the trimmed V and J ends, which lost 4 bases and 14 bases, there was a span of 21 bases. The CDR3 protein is CASSAELQGRRFF. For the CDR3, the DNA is TGTGCCAGCAGCGCCGAACTACAGGGCCGGAGGTTCTTT. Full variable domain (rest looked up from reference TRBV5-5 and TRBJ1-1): DAGVTQSPTHLIKTRGQQVTLRCSPISGHKSVSWYQQVLGQGPQFIFQYYEKEERGRGNFPDRFSARQFPNYSSELNVNALLLGDSALYLCASSAELQGRRFFGQGTRLTVV.

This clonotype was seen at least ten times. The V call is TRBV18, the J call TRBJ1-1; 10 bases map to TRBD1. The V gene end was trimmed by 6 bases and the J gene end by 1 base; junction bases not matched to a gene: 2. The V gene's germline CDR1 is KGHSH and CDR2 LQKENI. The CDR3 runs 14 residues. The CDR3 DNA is TGTGCCAGCTCGCGGGACAGGGGGAACACTGAAGCTTTCTTT. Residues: CASSRDRGNTEAFF.

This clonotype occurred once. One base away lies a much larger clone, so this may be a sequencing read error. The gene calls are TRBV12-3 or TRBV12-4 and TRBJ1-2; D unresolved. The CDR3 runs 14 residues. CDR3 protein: CASSLVRYPYAYTF. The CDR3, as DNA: TGTGCCAGCAGTTTAGTCCGATACCCCTATGCCTACACCTTC.

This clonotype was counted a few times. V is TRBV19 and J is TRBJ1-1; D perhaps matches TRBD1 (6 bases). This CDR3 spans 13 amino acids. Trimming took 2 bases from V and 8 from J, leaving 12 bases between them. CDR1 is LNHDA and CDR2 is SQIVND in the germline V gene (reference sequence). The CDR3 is CASSIRMGAEAFF. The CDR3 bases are TGTGCCAGTAGTATAAGAATGGGGGCCGAAGCTTTCTTT.

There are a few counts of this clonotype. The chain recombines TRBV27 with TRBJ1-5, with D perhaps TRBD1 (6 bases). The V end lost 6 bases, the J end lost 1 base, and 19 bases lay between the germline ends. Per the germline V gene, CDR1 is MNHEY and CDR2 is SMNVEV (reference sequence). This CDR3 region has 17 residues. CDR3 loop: CASRSHRESKSNQPQHF. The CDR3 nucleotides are TGTGCCAGCAGGAGCCACAGGGAGTCGAAAAGCAATCAGCCCCAGCATTTT.

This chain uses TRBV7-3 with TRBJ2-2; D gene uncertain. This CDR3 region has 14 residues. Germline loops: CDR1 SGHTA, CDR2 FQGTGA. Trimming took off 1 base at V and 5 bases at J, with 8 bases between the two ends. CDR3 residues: CASSLISGTGELFF. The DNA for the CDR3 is TGTGCCAGCAGCTTAATTTCTGGAACCGGGGAGCTGTTTTTT.

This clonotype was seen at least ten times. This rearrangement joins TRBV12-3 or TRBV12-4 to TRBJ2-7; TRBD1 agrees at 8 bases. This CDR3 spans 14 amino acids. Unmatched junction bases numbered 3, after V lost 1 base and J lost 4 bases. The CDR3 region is CASSLVGQVYEQYF. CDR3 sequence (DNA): TGTGCCAGCAGTTTAGTGGGACAGGTTTACGAGCAGTACTTC.

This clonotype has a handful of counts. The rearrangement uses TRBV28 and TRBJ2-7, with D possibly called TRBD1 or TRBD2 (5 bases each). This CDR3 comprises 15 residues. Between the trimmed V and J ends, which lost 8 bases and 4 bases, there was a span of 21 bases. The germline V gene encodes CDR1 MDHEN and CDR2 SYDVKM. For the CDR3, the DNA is TGTGCCAGCTCGGGACCCCGCTCCATAAGTTACGAGCAGTACTTC. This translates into CASSGPRSISYEQYF.

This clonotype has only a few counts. CDR3 nucleotide sequence: TGCAGCATTTTCGAACGAGATACGCAGTATTTT. Its translation: CSIFERDTQYF. The chain links TRBV29-1 to TRBJ2-3, with D hard to call. The CDR3 sequence is 11 residues long. Looked up from germline, CDR1 is SQVTM and CDR2 is ANQGSEA. Trimming removed 8 bases at V and 5 bases at J, with 11 bases between.

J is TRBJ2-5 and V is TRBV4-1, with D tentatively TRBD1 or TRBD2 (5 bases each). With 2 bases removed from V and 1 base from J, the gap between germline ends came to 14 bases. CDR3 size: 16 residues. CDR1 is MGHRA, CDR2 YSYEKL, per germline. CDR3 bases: TGCGCCAGCAGCCAAAGAGGGGTAGCGAGCCAAGAGACCCAGTACTTC. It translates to CASSQRGVASQETQYF.

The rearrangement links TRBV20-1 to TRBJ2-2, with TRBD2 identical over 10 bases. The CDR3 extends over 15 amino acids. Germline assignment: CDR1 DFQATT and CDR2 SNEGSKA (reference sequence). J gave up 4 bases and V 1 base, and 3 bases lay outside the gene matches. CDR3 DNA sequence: TGCAGTGCTAGAGTCCGACTAGCGGGCACCGGGGAGCTGTTTTTT. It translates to CSARVRLAGTGELFF.

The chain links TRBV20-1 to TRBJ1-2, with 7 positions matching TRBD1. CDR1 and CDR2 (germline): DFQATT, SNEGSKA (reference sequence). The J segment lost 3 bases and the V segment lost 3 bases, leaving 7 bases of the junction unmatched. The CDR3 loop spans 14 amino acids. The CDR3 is CSARGTAPYYGYTF. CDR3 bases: TGCAGTGCTAGGGGGACAGCCCCGTACTATGGCTACACCTTC.

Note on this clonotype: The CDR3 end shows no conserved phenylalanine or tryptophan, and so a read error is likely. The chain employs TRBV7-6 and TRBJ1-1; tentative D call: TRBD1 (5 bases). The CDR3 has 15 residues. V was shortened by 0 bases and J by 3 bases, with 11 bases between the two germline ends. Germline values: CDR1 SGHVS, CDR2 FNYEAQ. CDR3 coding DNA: TGTGCCAGCAGCTTAGCGCAGGCGGGGGACACTGAAGCTTTCCTT. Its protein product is CASSLAQAGDTEAFL.

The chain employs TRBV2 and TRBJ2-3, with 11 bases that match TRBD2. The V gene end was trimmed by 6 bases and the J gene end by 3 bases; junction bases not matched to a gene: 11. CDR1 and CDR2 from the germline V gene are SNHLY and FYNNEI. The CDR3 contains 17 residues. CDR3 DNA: TGTGCCAGCAGCGTAACTAGCGGGGGCCCTTCAACAGATACGCAGTATTTT. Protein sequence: CASSVTSGGPSTDTQYF.

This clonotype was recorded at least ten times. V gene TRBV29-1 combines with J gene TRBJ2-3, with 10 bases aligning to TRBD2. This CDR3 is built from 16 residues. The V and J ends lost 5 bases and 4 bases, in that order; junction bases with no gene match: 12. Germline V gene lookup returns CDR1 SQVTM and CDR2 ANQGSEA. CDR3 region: CSVRGLAGEPPDTQYF. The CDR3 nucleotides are TGCAGCGTTCGGGGTCTAGCGGGAGAGCCCCCAGATACGCAGTATTTT.

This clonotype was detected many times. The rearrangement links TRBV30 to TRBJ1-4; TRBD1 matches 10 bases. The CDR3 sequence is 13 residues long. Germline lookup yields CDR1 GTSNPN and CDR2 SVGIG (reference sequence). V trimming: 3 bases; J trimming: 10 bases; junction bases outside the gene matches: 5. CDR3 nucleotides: TGTGCCTGGAGCACGGGACAGGGGAGAAAACTGTTTTTT. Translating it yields CAWSTGQGRKLFF.

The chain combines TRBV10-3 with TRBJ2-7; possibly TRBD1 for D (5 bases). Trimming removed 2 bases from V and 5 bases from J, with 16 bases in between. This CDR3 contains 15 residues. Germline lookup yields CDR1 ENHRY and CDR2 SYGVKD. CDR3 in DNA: TGTGCCATCAGTGAGCCCAGGGCAGGGATCCACGAGCAGTACTTC. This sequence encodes CAISEPRAGIHEQYF.